The T cell receptor (beta chain) under discussion was sequenced for a study of blood T cells in healthy people across ages. In this sample, this clonotype turned up once. Through a sample-barcoded 5' primer and a J-beta primer mix, a second PCR was run for 7 to 11 cycles. From the 5' RACE reads, TCRdb called clonotypes with MiXCR, one entry per CDR3 protein. The table includes roughly 800,000 distinct CDR3 sequences, roughly 25% detected once. Ranging in age from roughly 6 to 95, the donors were healthy Caucasian individuals from Russia. V shed 1 base, J shed 0 bases, and the junction held 8 bases outside the gene matches. The CDR3 is 17 amino acids. Germline-derived CDR1 and CDR2 are LNHDA and SQIVND (reference sequence). The data were also submitted as part of a second study, on T cells of mothers and their children.

The receptor was derived from a boy aged 5-17 years in good health. The J gene is TRBJ1-1, the V gene TRBV19; 7 nucleotides line up with TRBD1. The sequencing input was blood. The CDR3 bases are TGTGCCAGTAGTATAGTTGGGACAGTCCCCATGAACACTGAAGCTTTCTTT. Translating gives CASSIVGTVPMNTEAFF. Together with reference TRBV19 and TRBJ1-1, the CDR3 gives the full variable domain: DGGITQSPKYLFRKEGQNVTLSCEQNLNHDAMYWYRQDPGQGLRLIYYSQIVNDFQKGDIAEGYSVSREKKESFPLTVTSAQKNPTAFYLCASSIVGTVPMNTEAFFGQGTRLTVV.